This record concerns one TCR beta chain sequence. The antigen is not known. This sample is drawn from a study of CXCR3-negative and CXCR3-positive naive CD8 T cells. The study's findings and limits: Comparison of naive subsets found surface CD5 to be comparable, and TCR strength was inferred on the basis of TRB CDR3 properties. Whereas both naive subsets had comparably high diversity, memory CD8+ cells had much lower diversity.

UMI-labeled TRB cDNA libraries were prepared by 5' RACE. With the 5' RACE reads reprocessed, TCRdb shows one record per CDR3 protein and no DNA. Its table records about 56,000 distinct CDR3 sequences. CDR1 is SGHRS and CDR2 is YFSETQ in the germline V gene. CDR3 length: 15 amino acids. This chain connects TRBV5-1 to TRBJ2-5; the TCRdb call, TRBD2, lacks DNA for checking. This sequence was found in a human donor in good health. Some clones in this sample may be carry-over from other donors' samples. The sample taken for sequencing was memory CD8+ T cells from blood. The CDR3 reads CASSLAGTFQETQYF.